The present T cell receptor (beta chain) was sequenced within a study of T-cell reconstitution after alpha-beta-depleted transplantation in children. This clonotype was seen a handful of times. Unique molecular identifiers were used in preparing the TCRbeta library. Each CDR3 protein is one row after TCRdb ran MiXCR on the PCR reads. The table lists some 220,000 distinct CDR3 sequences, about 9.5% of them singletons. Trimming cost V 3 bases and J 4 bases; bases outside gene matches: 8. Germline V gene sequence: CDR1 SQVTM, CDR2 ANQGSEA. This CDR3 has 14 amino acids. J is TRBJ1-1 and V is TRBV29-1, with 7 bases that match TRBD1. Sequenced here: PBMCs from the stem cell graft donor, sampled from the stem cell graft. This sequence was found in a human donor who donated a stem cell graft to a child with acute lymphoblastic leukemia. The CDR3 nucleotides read TGCAGCGTTGATTTTGGACAGGCCGGCACTGAAGCTTTCTTT. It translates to CSVDFGQAGTEAFF. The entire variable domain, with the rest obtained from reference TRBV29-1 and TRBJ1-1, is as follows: SAVISQKPSRDICQRGTSLTIQCQVDSQVTMMFWYRQQPGQSLTLIATANQGSEATYESGFVIDKFPISRPNLTFSTLTVSNMSPEDSSIYLCSVDFGQAGTEAFFGQGTRLTVV.